These 2 T cell receptor beta chains originate from one sample sequenced in a study of T-cell memory formation after mild COVID-19 (dated by TCRdb to the early 2020s). Library preparation used 5' RACE. Sequencing relied on an Illumina NovaSeq 6000. The public reads were reanalyzed by TCRdb: fastp trimming at Q25, MiXCR alignment, in-frame beta chains only. Entries are consolidated by CDR3 protein sequence, retaining the most common genes and DNA. Present in this sample are a few hundred thousand distinct CDR3 sequences, more than 20% of which were seen just once. The leading ten clones occupy around 8.8% of the sample. The sequenced sample consisted of PBMCs or a T cell subset sorted from them (not recorded which). The receptors come from an adult woman who had mild COVID-19 (a few samples of this study predate the infection). The sample titles of this study are shuffled in the database, so cell type and time point are left out; the donor was told from shared clones.

The chain recombines TRBV20-1 with TRBJ2-1, with TRBD2 identical over 10 bases. Looked up from germline, CDR1 is DFQATT and CDR2 is SNEGSKA (reference sequence). J lost 8 bases, V lost 4 bases, and 8 bases had no gene match. This CDR3 region has 14 residues. Here the CDR3 reads CSAKGLARRDEQFF. CDR3 nucleotides: TGCAGTGCTAAGGGACTAGCGAGGAGGGATGAGCAGTTCTTC.

This clonotype was observed a handful of times. The chain is built from TRBV5-6 and TRBJ2-3, with 11 bases lining up with TRBD2. The CDR3 contains 17 residues. The trim removed 5 bases at V and 2 bases at J, leaving 10 bases unmatched. Germline V gene sequence: CDR1 SGHDT, CDR2 YYEEEE. The CDR3 here is CASRFKTSGMLTDTQYF. CDR3 DNA sequence: TGTGCCAGCAGGTTTAAGACTAGCGGGATGCTCACAGATACGCAGTATTTT.